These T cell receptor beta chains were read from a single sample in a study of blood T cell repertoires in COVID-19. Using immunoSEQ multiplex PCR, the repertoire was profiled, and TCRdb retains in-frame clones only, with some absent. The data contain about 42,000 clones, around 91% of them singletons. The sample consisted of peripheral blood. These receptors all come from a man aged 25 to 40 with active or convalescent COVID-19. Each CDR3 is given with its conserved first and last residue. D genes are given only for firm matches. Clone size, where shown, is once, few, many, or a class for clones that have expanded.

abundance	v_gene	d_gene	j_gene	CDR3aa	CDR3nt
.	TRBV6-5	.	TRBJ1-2	CASSYSREHGYTF	TGTGCCAGCAGTTACTCCCGGGAGCATGGCTACACCTTC
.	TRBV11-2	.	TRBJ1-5	CASSFIGQNQPQHF	TGTGCCAGCAGCTTTATAGGACAGAATCAGCCCCAGCATTTT
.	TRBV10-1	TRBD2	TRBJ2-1	CAILLAGEYNEQFF	TGCGCCATCCTACTAGCGGGAGAGTACAATGAGCAGTTCTTC
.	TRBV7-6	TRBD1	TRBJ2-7	CASSLGSGTGSYEQYF	TGTGCCAGCAGCTTAGGTTCCGGGACAGGGAGCTACGAGCAGTACTTC
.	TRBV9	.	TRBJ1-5	CASSVAGFGQPQHF	TGTGCCAGCAGCGTAGCGGGTTTTGGGCAGCCCCAGCATTTT
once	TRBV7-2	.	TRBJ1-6	CASRPGTLSSPLHF	TGTGCCAGCAGGCCCGGGACATTGAGCTCACCCCTCCACTTT
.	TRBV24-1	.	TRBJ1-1	CATSDEQGRAFF	TGTGCCACCAGTGATGAACAGGGTAGAGCTTTCTTT
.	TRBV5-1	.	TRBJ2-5	CASSLVGSQETQYF	TGCGCCAGCAGCTTGGTGGGGAGCCAAGAGACCCAGTACTTC
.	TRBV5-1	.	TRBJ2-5	CASSYSSTSQETQYF	TGCGCCAGCAGCTATTCCTCGACTAGCCAAGAGACCCAGTACTTC
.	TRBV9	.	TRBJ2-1	CASSILSLSSYNEQFF	TGTGCCAGCAGCATACTAAGTTTAAGCTCCTACAATGAGCAGTTCTTC
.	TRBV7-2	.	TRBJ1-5	CASSAGYSNQPQHF	TGTGCCAGCTCGGCAGGGTACAGCAATCAGCCCCAGCATTTT
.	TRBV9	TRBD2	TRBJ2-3	CASSVDSGWGDTQYF	TGTGCCAGCAGCGTAGATAGCGGGTGGGGAGATACGCAGTATTTT
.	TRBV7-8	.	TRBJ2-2	CASSLANRGLTGELFF	TGTGCCAGCAGCTTAGCGAACAGGGGACTCACCGGGGAGCTGTTTTTT
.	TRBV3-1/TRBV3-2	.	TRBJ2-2	CASSQDRAGPWELFF	TGTGCCAGCAGCCAAGATCGGGCGGGCCCTTGGGAGCTGTTTTTT
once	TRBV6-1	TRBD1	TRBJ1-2	CASSEGTGLYGYTF	TGTGCCAGCAGTGAAGGGACAGGTCTTTATGGCTACACCTTC
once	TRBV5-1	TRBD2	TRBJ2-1	CASSAASGTHEQFF	TGCGCCAGCAGTGCGGCTAGCGGGACCCATGAGCAGTTCTTC
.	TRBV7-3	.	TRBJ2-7	CASSPKGGSYEQYF	TGTGCCAGCAGCCCAAAAGGGGGATCCTACGAGCAGTACTTC
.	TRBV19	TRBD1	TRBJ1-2	CASSAPGQRGYTF	TGTGCCAGTAGTGCCCCGGGACAGCGTGGCTACACCTTC
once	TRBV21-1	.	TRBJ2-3	CASSKGLPVRLDTQYF	TGTGCCAGCAGCAAAGGGTTACCCGTGCGTTTAGATACGCAGTATTTT
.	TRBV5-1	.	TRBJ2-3	CASSLGGHSTDTQYF	TGCGCCAGCAGCTTGGGCGGACATAGCACAGATACGCAGTATTTT
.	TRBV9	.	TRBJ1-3	CASSPNSGNTIYF	TGTGCCAGCAGCCCAAACTCTGGAAACACCATATATTTT
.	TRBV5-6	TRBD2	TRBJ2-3	CASSLAGGHTDTQYF	TGTGCCAGCAGCTTAGCGGGGGGGCACACAGATACGCAGTATTTT
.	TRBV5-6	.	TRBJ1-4	CASSLWPGISTNEKLFF	TGTGCCAGCAGCTTGTGGCCGGGTATTTCAACTAATGAAAAACTGTTTTTT
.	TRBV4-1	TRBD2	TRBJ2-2	CASSQEGSSGRNTGELFF	TGCGCCAGCAGTCAAGAGGGATCTAGCGGGAGGAACACCGGGGAGCTGTTTTTT
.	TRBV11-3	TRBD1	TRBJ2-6	CASSPGQGWIVANVLTF	TGTGCCAGCTCGCCGGGACAGGGATGGATAGTCGCCAACGTCCTGACTTTC
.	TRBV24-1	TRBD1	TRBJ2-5	CATSEGASETQYF	TGTGCTACCAGTGAGGGGGCAAGCGAGACCCAGTACTTC
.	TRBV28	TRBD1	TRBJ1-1	CASRRTGSLTEAFF	TGTGCCAGCAGGAGGACAGGAAGTTTGACTGAAGCTTTCTTT
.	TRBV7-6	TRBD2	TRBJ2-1	CASSARPDSGLAGVNEQFF	TGTGCCAGCAGCGCACGTCCAGACTCGGGACTAGCGGGAGTTAATGAGCAGTTCTTC
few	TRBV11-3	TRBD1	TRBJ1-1	CASSLTGQGGTEAFF	TGTGCCAGCAGCTTAACCGGACAGGGAGGAACTGAAGCTTTCTTT
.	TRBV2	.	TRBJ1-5	CASSSEGLGNQPQHF	TGTGCCAGTTCGAGCGAGGGATTGGGCAATCAGCCCCAGCATTTT
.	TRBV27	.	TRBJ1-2	CASSLSMGAGGYTF	TGTGCCAGCAGTTTATCGATGGGGGCAGGGGGCTACACCTTC
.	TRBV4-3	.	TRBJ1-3	CASSQGAAAVGNTIYF	TGCGCCAGCAGCCAAGGGGCGGCAGCGGTCGGAAACACCATATATTTT
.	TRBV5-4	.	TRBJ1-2	CASSLEVRSNYGYTF	TGTGCCAGCAGCTTGGAAGTCAGATCTAACTATGGCTACACCTTC